Listed here are 32 T cell receptor beta chains from one sample, sequenced in a study of T cell responses to AZD1222 COVID-19 vaccine. The data were produced by immunoSEQ multiplex PCR, yet TCRdb's version contains in-frame clones alone and is incomplete. Of tens of thousands of clones in the sample, about nine tenths were seen once. This specimen was peripheral blood, taken on day 0 of AZD1222 vaccination. Receptors originate from an adult in good health.

The rearrangement joins TRBV21-1 to TRBJ1-5. TRBV21-1 has pseudogene status. The CDR3 length is 17 residues. CDR3 DNA: TGTGCCAGCAGCAAAGGCTCGAGGGGGGCCGGCAATCAGCCCCAGCATTTT. Its translation: CASSKGSRGAGNQPQHF.

V is TRBV3-1 (or the pseudogene TRBV3-2) and J is TRBJ2-2, with D maybe TRBD1 (6 bases). The CDR3 runs 15 residues. The V end was cut by 3 bases, the J end by 7 bases, with 15 bases between. Germline V gene lookup returns CDR1 LGHDT and CDR2 YNNKEL (reference sequence). This chain's CDR3 is CASSQGTGYGGELFF. CDR3 nucleotide sequence: TGTGCCAGCAGCCAGGGTACAGGGTACGGCGGGGAGCTGTTTTTT.

This clone appeared a few times. The J gene is TRBJ1-2, the V gene TRBV30; TRBD1 might be the D (5 bases). Germline V gene sequence: CDR1 GTSNPN, CDR2 SVGIG (reference sequence). V was clipped by 0 bases and J by 8 bases, with 16 bases between them. CDR3 length: 14 residues. The CDR3 DNA sequence: TGTGCCTGGAGTGTACGAAGGGGCTCGAGGGGCTACACCTTC. Protein product: CAWSVRRGSRGYTF.

This chain uses TRBV30 with TRBJ1-4; 10 positions match TRBD1. The J segment lost 6 bases and the V segment lost 4 bases, leaving 11 bases of the junction unmatched. Germline V CDR1 and CDR2: GTSNPN, SVGIG (reference sequence). The CDR3 runs 16 residues. CDR3 protein: CAWNRDRGRRDEKLFF. DNA of the CDR3: TGTGCCTGGAACCGGGACAGGGGACGGCGAGATGAAAAACTGTTTTTT.

V usage is TRBV6-6 and J usage is TRBJ2-7; D gene uncertain. Between the trimmed V and J ends, which lost 8 bases and 1 base, there was a span of 6 bases. CDR1 and CDR2 from the germline V gene are MNHNY and SVGAGI (reference sequence). The length of the CDR3 is 11 residues. CDR3 sequence: CASGPSYEQYF. CDR3 sequence (DNA): TGTGCCAGCGGGCCTTCCTACGAGCAGTACTTC.

The CDR3 loop reads CASSQGSNQPQHF. CDR3 sequence (DNA): TGTGCCAGCAGCCAGGGTAGCAATCAGCCCCAGCATTTT. The chain recombines TRBV6-4 with TRBJ1-5; D perhaps matches TRBD1 (5 bases). CDR3 length equals 13 residues. Germline assignment: CDR1 MRHNA and CDR2 SNTAGT. V was cut by 6 bases and J by 0 bases, with 6 bases left in between.

This CDR3 is CASRNTGKGAEAFF. In nucleotides, the CDR3 is TGTGCCAGTAGGAACACAGGGAAGGGAGCTGAAGCTTTCTTT. The rearrangement uses TRBV19 and TRBJ1-1; D is possibly TRBD1 (6 bases). Germline values: CDR1 LNHDA, CDR2 SQIVND (reference sequence). The CDR3 is 14 amino acids. Trimming pared 6 bases from V and 6 bases from J, leaving 17 bases between. Using reference TRBV19 and TRBJ1-1 for the parts outside the CDR3, the full variable domain is DGGITQSPKYLFRKEGQNVTLSCEQNLNHDAMYWYRQDPGQGLRLIYYSQIVNDFQKGDIAEGYSVSREKKESFPLTVTSAQKNPTAFYLCASRNTGKGAEAFFGQGTRLTVV.

The chain combines TRBV27 with TRBJ2-5; D is ambiguous. Germline loops: CDR1 MNHEY, CDR2 SMNVEV (reference sequence). The V and J ends lost 1 base and 2 bases respectively, with 8 bases between them. CDR3 length: 14 amino acids. The CDR3: CASSLFSPQETQYF. The DNA for the CDR3 is TGTGCCAGCAGTTTATTTAGTCCGCAAGAGACCCAGTACTTC.

This chain joins TRBV4-2 and TRBJ1-2; the D gene is possibly TRBD1 (5 bases). V was trimmed by 2 bases and J by 3 bases, leaving 10 bases between them. Germline V gene data show CDR1 as LGHNA and CDR2 as YNFKEQ. The CDR3 runs to 14 residues. The CDR3 nucleotides are TGTGCCAGCAGCCAACCAGGGAAGGACTATGGCTACACCTTC. Amino acids: CASSQPGKDYGYTF.

This clone showed up many times. Other nucleotide sequences from this sample produce the same CDR3. The gene calls are TRBV5-4 and TRBJ2-5, with 7 bases lining up with TRBD1. Germline CDR1 SGHNT, CDR2 YYREEE (reference sequence). The junction had 4 bases not matched to a gene; V was cut back by 0 bases and J by 2 bases. This CDR3 comprises 15 residues. In nucleotides, the CDR3 is TGTGCCAGCAGCTTGGGACAGGGCTTTCAAGAGACCCAGTACTTC. This codes for CASSLGQGFQETQYF. The full variable domain, completed using reference TRBV5-4 and TRBJ2-5, is ETGVTQSPTHLIKTRGQQVTLRCSSQSGHNTVSWYQQALGQGPQFIFQYYREEENGRGNFPPRFSGLQFPNYSSELNVNALELDDSALYLCASSLGQGFQETQYFGPGTRLLVL.

The chain links TRBV2 to TRBJ1-2; 8 nucleotides agree with TRBD1. This CDR3 has 13 residues. Germline lookup yields CDR1 SNHLY and CDR2 FYNNEI. V was pared by 3 bases and J by 6 bases, with 3 bases of the junction left unmatched. The CDR3: CASSEDRENGYTF. The CDR3 nucleotides read TGTGCCAGCAGTGAGGACAGGGAGAATGGCTACACCTTC.

The chain recombines TRBV30 with TRBJ2-2, with a weak D call TRBD1 (5 bases). Deletions cut 7 bases from V and 6 bases from J, with 12 bases between. The CDR3 loop spans 12 amino acids. Germline CDR1 is GTSNPN and CDR2 is SVGIG (reference sequence). CDR3 residues: CALGHFSGELFF. The CDR3 DNA is TGTGCCTTAGGACATTTTTCCGGGGAGCTGTTTTTT.

This chain uses TRBV15 with TRBJ1-1; unclear D gene. The CDR3 spans 14 residues. Trimming pared 1 base from V and 2 bases from J, leaving 8 bases between. Germline values: CDR1 LNHNV, CDR2 YYDKDF (reference sequence). CDR3 coding DNA: TGTGCCACCAGCAGAGGTCGGAGTAACACTGAAGCTTTCTTT. This encodes CATSRGRSNTEAFF.

A single count supports this clone. V usage is TRBV6-2 or TRBV6-3 and J usage is TRBJ2-7, with 7 bases that match TRBD2. The CDR3 is 17 amino acids. V dropped 5 bases and J dropped 7; count of bases not matched to a gene: 20. Germline V gives CDR1 MNHEY, CDR2 SVGEGT. The CDR3 reads CASSPYRDPEREGEQYF. The DNA for the CDR3 is TGTGCCAGCAGTCCGTACCGGGACCCTGAAAGGGAGGGAGAGCAGTACTTC.

This chain links TRBV7-2 with TRBJ2-7, with 11 bases that match TRBD1. The J segment lost 2 bases and the V segment lost 5 bases, leaving 5 bases of the junction unmatched. Germline CDR1 and CDR2: SGHTA and FQGNSA. CDR3 size: 15 residues. The CDR3 DNA sequence: TGTGCCAGCAGCCTGGGGGGACAGGGGGCCTACGAGCAGTACTTC. This gives the protein CASSLGGQGAYEQYF.

V usage is TRBV18 and J usage is TRBJ1-2; a possible D gene is TRBD1 (6 bases). Between the trimmed V and J ends, which lost 3 bases and 4 bases, there was a span of 21 bases. The CDR3 consists of 17 residues. Germline V gene sequence: CDR1 KGHSH, CDR2 LQKENI. The chain's CDR3 is CASSPLDTGRASYGYTF. The CDR3 nucleotides are TGTGCCAGCTCACCTTTAGACACAGGGAGGGCCTCCTATGGCTACACCTTC.

This clone was recorded once. The DNA of the CDR3 is TGTGCCAGCAGTTTATGGGATTCCTACGAGCAGTACTTC. Protein: CASSLWDSYEQYF. The V and J genes are TRBV28 and TRBJ2-7; D is unresolved. The length of the CDR3 is 13 residues. The germline V gene encodes CDR1 MDHEN and CDR2 SYDVKM. The V gene lost 0 bases and the J gene lost 1 base, with 4 bases spanning the gap.

The chain carries TRBV5-4 and TRBJ2-5, with D unresolved. CDR3 size: 14 residues. Germline-derived CDR1 and CDR2 are SGHNT and YYREEE (reference sequence). The V and J ends lost 4 bases and 2 bases respectively, with 12 bases between them. The CDR3 sequence is CASSLALRQETQYF. For the CDR3, the DNA is TGTGCCAGCAGCCTTGCCCTCCGACAAGAGACCCAGTACTTC.

The chain recombines TRBV11-3 with TRBJ2-3; tentative D call: TRBD1 (7 bases). The germline V and J ends were trimmed by 5 bases and 6 bases, with 12 bases remaining between them. The CDR3 length is 13 residues. Germline lookup yields CDR1 SGHNT and CDR2 YENEEA. The CDR3 DNA reads TGTGCCAGCAGCGGGCGGGACAGTGATACGCAGTATTTT. Translated: CASSGRDSDTQYF.

The chain has TRBV4-2 and TRBJ1-1; D is ambiguous. There are 11 residues in the CDR3. V was trimmed by 3 bases and J by 1 base, leaving 0 bases between them. Germline values: CDR1 LGHNA, CDR2 YNFKEQ. The CDR3 loop reads CASSQNTEAFF. In nucleotides, the CDR3 is TGTGCCAGCAGCCAGAACACTGAAGCTTTCTTT.

The CDR3 DNA is TGTGCCAGCAGTTACGGGCTAGCGGGAATGTACGAGCAGTACTTC. Protein product: CASSYGLAGMYEQYF. This chain uses TRBV6-5 with TRBJ2-7, with 9 bases aligning to TRBD2. Germline V gene lookup returns CDR1 MNHEY and CDR2 SVGAGI. The CDR3 sequence is 15 residues long. The trim removed 2 bases at V and 4 bases at J, leaving 6 bases unmatched.

The chain combines TRBV3-1 (or the pseudogene TRBV3-2) with TRBJ2-7, with 8 nucleotides matching TRBD1. Unmatched junction bases numbered 4, after V lost 6 bases and J lost 6 bases. In germline, CDR1 is LGHDT, CDR2 YNNKEL (reference sequence). The CDR3 runs to 12 residues. CDR3 residues: CASRGQVPEQYF. The CDR3 nucleotides read TGTGCCAGCAGGGGACAGGTACCCGAGCAGTACTTC.

The J gene is TRBJ2-2, the V gene TRBV11-2; D is perhaps TRBD1 (6 bases). The V and J ends lost 0 bases and 4 bases respectively, with 21 bases between them. Per the germline V gene, CDR1 is SGHAT and CDR2 is FQNNGV. This CDR3 is built from 19 residues. The CDR3 loop reads CASSLDSRMGAGSTGELFF. As DNA, the CDR3 is TGTGCCAGCAGCTTAGACTCAAGGATGGGGGCAGGGAGCACCGGGGAGCTGTTTTTT.

This clone has a handful of counts. The V and J genes are TRBV30 and TRBJ2-2; D might be TRBD1 or TRBD2, each matching 6 bases. This CDR3 region has 16 residues. The germline CDR1 and CDR2 sequences are GTSNPN and SVGIG (reference sequence). Trimming took off 7 bases at V and 0 bases at J, with 18 bases between the two ends. The CDR3 region is CASRDKKFANTGELFF. The CDR3, as DNA: TGTGCCTCGCGGGACAAGAAATTCGCGAACACCGGGGAGCTGTTTTTT.

This chain joins TRBV11-2 and TRBJ2-1, with 12 nucleotides matching TRBD1. CDR3 size: 15 residues. Germline V gene sequence: CDR1 SGHAT, CDR2 FQNNGV. V trimming: 5 bases; J trimming: 8 bases; junction bases outside the gene matches: 7. The CDR3: CASSAWDRGRDEQFF. CDR3 DNA: TGTGCCAGCAGCGCCTGGGACAGGGGGCGTGATGAGCAGTTCTTC.

This clone was seen only a few times. The V gene is TRBV24-1, the J gene TRBJ2-3; no reliable D call. The CDR3 consists of 10 residues. The germline V gene has CDR1 KGHDR and CDR2 SFDVKD. The V end was cut by 8 bases, the J end by 2 bases, with 1 base between. The DNA for the CDR3 is TGTGCCACCAACACAGATACGCAGTATTTT. Translated, it gives CATNTDTQYF.

The rearrangement links TRBV4-1 to TRBJ1-2, with 7 bases lining up with TRBD1. The germline CDR1 and CDR2 sequences are MGHRA and YSYEKL. Trimming at V came to 1 base and at J to 1 base, leaving 6 bases not matched to a gene. This CDR3 comprises 16 residues. The CDR3 DNA sequence: TGCGCCAGCAGCCAAGTACCGGGACAGAATAACTATGGCTACACCTTC. This codes for CASSQVPGQNNYGYTF.

The chain is built from TRBV7-3 and TRBJ2-5, with D perhaps assigned TRBD1 or TRBD2 (5 bases each). V dropped 0 bases and J dropped 1 base, with 12 bases sitting between them. The CDR3 has 16 residues. Germline-derived CDR1 and CDR2 are SGHTA and FQGTGA. CDR3 nucleotide sequence: TGTGCCAGCAGCTTAACCGGGACGGCAGCCCAAGAGACCCAGTACTTC. It specifies CASSLTGTAAQETQYF.

The rearrangement links TRBV19 to TRBJ1-6, with 7 bases aligning to TRBD1. V lost 0 bases, J lost 10 bases, and 6 bases stayed unmatched. Germline CDR1 and CDR2: LNHDA and SQIVND (reference sequence). This CDR3 comprises 15 residues. The CDR3 reads CASSIDGAGGSPLHF. In DNA, the CDR3 is TGTGCCAGTAGTATAGATGGAGCAGGGGGATCACCCCTCCACTTT.

This clone was picked up a small number of times. V is TRBV7-9 and J is TRBJ2-1; 9 bases map to TRBD1. CDR1 is SEHNR, CDR2 FQNEAQ, per germline (reference sequence). The CDR3 contains 14 residues. Trimming removed 5 bases from V and 8 bases from J; junction bases left unmatched: 7. The CDR3 loop is CASSPPGQGDEQFF. The CDR3, as DNA: TGTGCCAGCAGCCCCCCGGGACAGGGCGATGAGCAGTTCTTC.

The CDR3: CASSPSSTGELFF. CDR3 DNA: TGTGCCAGCTCACCGTCAAGCACCGGGGAGCTGTTTTTT. The chain couples TRBV18 to TRBJ2-2; D not certain. The germline V gene has CDR1 KGHSH and CDR2 LQKENI. The V gene lost 3 bases and the J gene lost 4 bases, with 6 bases spanning the gap. The CDR3 covers 13 residues.

The rearrangement joins TRBV6-2 or TRBV6-3 to TRBJ1-3; no definite D call. CDR3 size: 16 residues. Germline V lookup: CDR1 MNHEY, CDR2 SVGEGT. Trimming pared 2 bases from V and 0 bases from J, leaving 11 bases between. The DNA of the CDR3 is TGTGCCAGCAGTTACGGTGGATATGACTCTGGAAACACCATATATTTT. As protein: CASSYGGYDSGNTIYF.